This is a list of T cell receptor beta chains from one sample in a study of molecular identifiers for immune sequencing clone quantification. TCRdb reprocessed the PCR reads via MiXCR and lists one record per CDR3 protein. The sample yields 300,000 to 400,000 distinct CDR3 sequences, over 20% seen once. The sequencing sample was made of naive CD8+ T cells from blood, with Jurkat cell RNA spiked in. These receptors originate from a human donor in good health. Some libraries in this study had Jurkat cell RNA spiked in. The CDR3 runs from the conserved cysteine through the conserved F or W. The D gene is left open where the match is weak. Clone size is stated in some rows and not others, as once, few, many or a class when expanded.

j_call clone_size v_call d_call cdr3_nt cdr3_aa
TRBJ2-7 many TRBV27 TRBD1 TGTGCCAGCAGTCAGGTTACAGGGGGGTACGAGCAGTACTTC CASSQVTGGYEQYF
TRBJ2-1 - TRBV4-1 TRBD1 TGCGCCAGCAGCCAAGCCGCAGGGGGACAGGGATCGAGTAATGAGCAGTTCTTC CASSQAAGGQGSSNEQFF
TRBJ2-5 few TRBV6-5 - TGTGCCAGCAGTCGACTAGACCAAGAGGCCCAGTACTTC CASSRLDQEAQYF
TRBJ1-5 - TRBV27 - TGTGCCAGCAGTTTAGGGGGGGGGGCTAATCAGCCCCAGCATTTT CASSLGGGANQPQHF
TRBJ1-6 few TRBV27 TRBD1 TGTGCCAGCAGTCTCCAGGGGGACGGGTCACCCCTCCACTTT CASSLQGDGSPLHF
TRBJ2-3 few TRBV5-8 - TGTGCCAGCAGCTCGGGGAGGACCAGCACAGATACGCAGTATTTT CASSSGRTSTDTQYF
TRBJ2-3 many TRBV12-3/TRBV12-4 - TGTGCCAGCAGTTTAGGACCGCTGGGCGGGGGCACAGATACGCAGTATTTT CASSLGPLGGGTDTQYF
TRBJ2-6 many TRBV27 - TGTGCCAGCATGCAAGGGTCTGGGGCCAACGTCCTGACTTTC CASMQGSGANVLTF
TRBJ2-4 many TRBV5-6 TRBD1 TGTGCCAGCAGCCACTACACAGGGGTAGTTGCCAAAAACATTCAGTACTTC CASSHYTGVVAKNIQYF
TRBJ2-3 many TRBV14 - TGTGCCAGCAGCCAAGTTCCGCCAGATACGCAGTATTTT CASSQVPPDTQYF
TRBJ2-7 few TRBV29-1 TRBD1 TGCAGCGCCCAAACAGGGGGCAGCGTCTACGAGCAGTACTTC CSAQTGGSVYEQYF
TRBJ1-1 - TRBV29-1 - TGCAGCGTTGACGGGGGTTACACTGAAGCTTTCTTT CSVDGGYTEAFF
TRBJ2-7 - TRBV18 - TGTGCCAGCTCTCAAACCGGGACGGGCAACTACGAGCGGTACTTC CASSQTGTGNYERYF
TRBJ1-5 - TRBV13 TRBD1 TGTGCCAGCAGCCCCGAACAGGGGGTCTCGCCCCAGCAATTT CASSPEQGVSPQQF
TRBJ1-1 many TRBV20-1 - TGCAGTGCTAGAGATCTGGCCCCCTCCCAAGTGCTTAACACTGAAGCTTTCTTT CSARDLAPSQVLNTEAFF
TRBJ1-4 many TRBV11-2 - TGTGCCAGCAGCGGGGGGCCAAATGAAAAACTGTTTTTT CASSGGPNEKLFF
TRBJ1-1 few TRBV15 TRBD1 TGTGCCACCAGCACGGGACAGACTTACGAAGCTTTCTTT CATSTGQTYEAFF
TRBJ2-2 many TRBV6-5 - TGTGCCAGCAGTGGACGGAGCACCGGGGAGCTGTTTTTT CASSGRSTGELFF
TRBJ2-7 few TRBV27 - TGTGCCAGCAGGCCCTCCCCCGGCAGGGAAGCCTACGAGCAGTACTTC CASRPSPGREAYEQYF
TRBJ2-7 few TRBV19 - TGTGCCAGTAGCCCCTTGGGCCCCGACACTGTACCCTACGAGCAGTACTTC CASSPLGPDTVPYEQYF
TRBJ1-1 many TRBV20-1 - TGCAGTGCTAGAGATGTATTCCAGGGAGCTTTCTTT CSARDVFQGAFF
TRBJ2-3 few TRBV3-1 TRBD2 TGTGCCAGCAGCCCGGCGGCTAGCGGGGAGCTAAGGGCGGCTGAAAGCACAGATACGCAGTATTTT CASSPAASGELRAAESTDTQYF
TRBJ2-7 - TRBV6-5 TRBD1 TGTGCCAGCAGTTACTCCGGGACAGGGGGCGTCTACGGGCAGTACTTC CASSYSGTGGVYGQYF
TRBJ2-3 few TRBV13 - TGTGCCAGCAGCTTAGGTCACCAAACCACAGATACGCAGTATTTT CASSLGHQTTDTQYF
TRBJ2-2 many TRBV5-1 TRBD2 TGCGCCAGCAGGGGTCTAGCGGATAACACCGGGGAGCTGTTTTTT CASRGLADNTGELFF
TRBJ1-5 - TRBV11-2 TRBD1 TGTGCCAGCAGCTTGGGACAGTTGCCGAATCAGCCCCAGCATTTT CASSLGQLPNQPQHF
TRBJ2-4 - TRBV28 - TGTGCCAGCAGTTTACTGCACGAACACACTCAGTACTTC CASSLLHEHTQYF
TRBJ2-3 many TRBV6-5 TRBD2 TGTGCCAGCAGTTACTTCACCGGGACTAGCGGAGACAGCACAGATACGCAGTATTTT CASSYFTGTSGDSTDTQYF
TRBJ2-5 many TRBV28 - TGTGCCAGCAGTCGTCGGGGGCAGGGCCAAGAGACCCAGTACTTC CASSRRGQGQETQYF
TRBJ1-1 many TRBV5-6 TRBD1 TGTGCCAGCAGCTTTACAGGGGGCTGGACTGAAGCTTTCTTT CASSFTGGWTEAFF
TRBJ2-3 - TRBV7-9 - TGTGCCAGCAGCTTAGCGAGAGAGCGGGGACAGCGAGGGCCAGATACGCGGTATTTT CASSLARERGQRGPDTRYF